These T cell receptor beta chains were read from a single sample in a study of blood T cell repertoires in COVID-19. Only in-frame clones appear in the TCRdb table, and some are missing; sequencing was by immunoSEQ multiplex PCR. This table has 200,000 to 250,000 clones, about 84% appearing once. The source material was peripheral blood. The receptors were gathered from a human donor in a cohort sampled during active COVID-19. CDR3s include the opening cysteine and the closing phenylalanine or tryptophan. D genes are given only for firm matches. For some rows the clone size is stated as once, few or many, or as a class when expanded; others skip it.

d_gene	v_gene	abundance	j_gene	CDR3aa	CDR3nt
.	TRBV21-1	.	TRBJ1-2	CASRRDGYTF	TGTGCCAGCAGGCGTGATGGCTACACCTTC
TRBD1	TRBV27	.	TRBJ2-7	CASSFLPGQGYEQYF	TGTGCCAGCAGCTTCCTTCCGGGACAGGGCTACGAGCAGTACTTC
TRBD2	TRBV27	.	TRBJ2-2	CASSPGTSGAEGLFF	TGTGCCAGCAGTCCGGGGACTAGCGGGGCGGAGGGGCTGTTTTTT
TRBD1	TRBV2	.	TRBJ1-6	CASRSDRGHNSPLHF	TGTGCCAGCAGATCGGACAGGGGGCATAATTCACCCCTCCACTTT
.	TRBV21-1	once	TRBJ2-1	CASSPRVTKNEQFF	TGTGCCAGCAGCCCCCGGGTCACTAAGAATGAGCAGTTCTTC
.	TRBV25-1	.	TRBJ2-7	CASSALRDISYEQYF	TGTGCCAGCAGTGCCTTGAGGGACATCTCCTACGAGCAGTACTTC
.	TRBV5-1	once	TRBJ2-7	CASSGGLGAYEQYF	TGCGCCAGCAGCGGAGGACTGGGCGCCTACGAGCAGTACTTC
TRBD1	TRBV28	.	TRBJ1-4	CASRRQGSPDEKLFF	TGTGCCAGCAGGCGACAGGGGAGTCCTGATGAAAAACTGTTTTTT
.	TRBV14	few	TRBJ1-4	CASSPGGGGSEKLFF	TGTGCCAGCAGCCCGGGCGGGGGCGGCAGCGAAAAACTGTTTTTT
TRBD1	TRBV19	.	TRBJ1-4	CASSRQGAEKLFF	TGTGCCAGTAGCCGACAGGGAGCTGAAAAACTGTTTTTT
.	TRBV19	.	TRBJ1-5	CASTTAGEVRGNQPQHF	TGTGCCAGTACCACTGCCGGCGAGGTGAGGGGCAATCAGCCCCAGCATTTT
.	TRBV4-1	.	TRBJ2-7	CASSQDSQDEQYF	TGCGCCAGCAGCCAAGATTCGCAGGACGAGCAGTACTTC
.	TRBV18	.	TRBJ1-1	CASSLGGGQNTEAFF	TGTGCCAGCTCACTTGGGGGAGGCCAGAACACTGAAGCTTTCTTT